This TCR beta chain stems from a study of T cell responses to AZD1222 COVID-19 vaccine. The overall study: Analyses pooled second doses at about 4 or about 12 weeks. Overall study results and limits: Baseline antibody screening turned up just a handful of seropositive AZD1222 recipients. The repertoires were collected only after the peak T cell response. Nearly half of spike-specific TCRs reportedly target variant regions that are unmutated in the B.1.351 and B.1.1.7 variants.

The V end lost 3 bases, the J end lost 2 bases, and 14 bases lay between the germline ends. Germline CDR1 is KGHSH and CDR2 is LQKENI. The CDR3 contains 16 residues. With respect to this clone: The antigen remains undetermined.

Produced via immunoSEQ multiplex PCR; TCRdb's table is partial and in-frame only. The data contain around 50,000 clones, about 81% of them singletons. This TCR derives from an adult in good health. Sequenced here: peripheral blood, sampled on day 0 of AZD1222 vaccination. The rearrangement links TRBV18 to TRBJ2-1, with D maybe TRBD1 (6 bases). The CDR3 DNA follows: TGTGCCAGCTCACCTCCCGACAGGTTGGCCTACAATGAGCAGTTCTTC. Translation gives CASSPPDRLAYNEQFF.